The text below deals with one TCR beta chain. The antigen it binds to is not known. No quality values exist for individual bases; no much larger clone is one base distant. The source of the sample is a study of T cell changes during pregnancy in multiple sclerosis (dated by TCRdb to about 2019). Study-wide context: Changes in the T cell repertoire over the course of pregnancy were examined in this study in women with multiple sclerosis.

From the cysteine through the phenylalanine, the CDR3 covers 18 amino acids. Only CDR3 DNA is held: 54 bases, read in frame from base 1. The junction shows trimming of 0 bases on V and 8 bases on J, plus 23 bases between the germline ends. From the germline V gene, CDR1 is SGDLS and CDR2 is YYNGEE. Libraries came from the immunoSEQ multiplex PCR assay. TCRdb obtained this table from immuneACCESS and retained in-frame rearrangements with V and J assigned. These tables miss some clones; where compared with another copy, unresolved V genes account for less than half of the shortfall, and the remainder is unexplained. The sample profile shows some 27,000 clones; roughly nine tenths of them were found once. The ten largest make up roughly 0.5% of the sample.

The rearranged chain carries TRBV9 and TRBJ1-4; TRBD1 might be the D gene, on 5 matching bases. This receptor was identified in a female donor in good health, enrolled as a control in a pregnancy study. The source material was CD4+ T cells from peripheral blood mononuclear cells, sampled in the first trimester of pregnancy. The DNA reads TGTGCCAGCAGCGTAGGATTGGCCGGGTGGACAACCGGAGAAAAACTGTTTTTT. It encodes CASSVGLAGWTTGEKLFF.